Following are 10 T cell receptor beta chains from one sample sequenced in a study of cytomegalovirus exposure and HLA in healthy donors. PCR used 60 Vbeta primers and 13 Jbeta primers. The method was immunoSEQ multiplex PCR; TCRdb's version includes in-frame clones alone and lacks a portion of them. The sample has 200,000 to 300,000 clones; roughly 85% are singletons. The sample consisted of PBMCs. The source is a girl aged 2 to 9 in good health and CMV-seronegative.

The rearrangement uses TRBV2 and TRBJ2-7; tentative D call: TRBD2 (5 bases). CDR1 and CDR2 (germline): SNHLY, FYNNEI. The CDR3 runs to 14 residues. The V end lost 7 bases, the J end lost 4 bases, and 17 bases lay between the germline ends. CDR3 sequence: CASIPRAGGYEQYF. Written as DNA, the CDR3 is TGTGCCAGCATCCCGCGGGCGGGTGGGTACGAGCAGTACTTC.

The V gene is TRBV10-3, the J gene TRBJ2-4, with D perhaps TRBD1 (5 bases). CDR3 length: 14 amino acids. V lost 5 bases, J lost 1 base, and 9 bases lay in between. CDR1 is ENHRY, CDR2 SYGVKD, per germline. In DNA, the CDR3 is TGTGCCATCAGTAGGGGTAGGGCCAAAAACATTCAGTACTTC. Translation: CAISRGRAKNIQYF.

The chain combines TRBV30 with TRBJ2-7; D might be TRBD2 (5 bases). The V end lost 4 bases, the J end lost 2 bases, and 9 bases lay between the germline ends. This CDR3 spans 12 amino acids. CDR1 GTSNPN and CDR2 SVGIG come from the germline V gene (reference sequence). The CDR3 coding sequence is TGTGCCTGGAATAGGAGGACCTACGAGCAGTACTTC. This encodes CAWNRRTYEQYF.

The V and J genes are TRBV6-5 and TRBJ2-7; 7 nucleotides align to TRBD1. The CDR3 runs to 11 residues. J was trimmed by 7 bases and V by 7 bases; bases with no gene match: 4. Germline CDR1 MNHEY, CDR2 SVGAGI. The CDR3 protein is CASKGAGEQYF. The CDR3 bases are TGTGCCAGCAAGGGGGCCGGGGAGCAGTACTTC.

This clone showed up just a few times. CDR3 sequence: CASSGTSGSKHEQFF. As DNA, the CDR3 is TGCGCCAGCAGTGGGACTAGCGGGAGTAAGCATGAGCAGTTCTTC. This chain uses TRBV10-1 with TRBJ2-1, with TRBD2 matching over 13 bases. This CDR3 region has 15 residues. Germline trimming cut 4 bases from V and 8 bases from J; bases unmatched to any gene: 5. The germline CDR1 and CDR2 sequences are WNHNN and SYGVQD (reference sequence).

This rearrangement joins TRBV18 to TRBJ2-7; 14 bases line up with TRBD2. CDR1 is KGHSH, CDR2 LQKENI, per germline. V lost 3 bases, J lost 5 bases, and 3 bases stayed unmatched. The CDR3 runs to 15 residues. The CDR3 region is CASSPGLAGADEQYF. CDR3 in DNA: TGTGCCAGCTCACCGGGACTAGCGGGAGCTGACGAGCAGTACTTC.

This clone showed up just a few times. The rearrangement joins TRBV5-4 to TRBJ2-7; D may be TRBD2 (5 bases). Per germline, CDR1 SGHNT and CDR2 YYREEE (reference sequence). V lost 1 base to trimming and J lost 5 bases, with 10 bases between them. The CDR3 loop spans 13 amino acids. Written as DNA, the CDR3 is TGTGCCAGCAGCTTGTCTCCCGGGGACGAGCAGTACTTC. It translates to CASSLSPGDEQYF. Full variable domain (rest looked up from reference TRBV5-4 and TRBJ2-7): ETGVTQSPTHLIKTRGQQVTLRCSSQSGHNTVSWYQQALGQGPQFIFQYYREEENGRGNFPPRFSGLQFPNYSSELNVNALELDDSALYLCASSLSPGDEQYFGPGTRLTVT.

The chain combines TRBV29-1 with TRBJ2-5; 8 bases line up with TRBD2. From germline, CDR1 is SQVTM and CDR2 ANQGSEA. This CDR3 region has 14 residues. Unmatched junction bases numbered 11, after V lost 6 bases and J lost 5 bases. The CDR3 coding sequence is TGCAGCGTAGGTCGGGGGGGTCAGGGGGAGACCCAGTACTTC. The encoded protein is CSVGRGGQGETQYF.

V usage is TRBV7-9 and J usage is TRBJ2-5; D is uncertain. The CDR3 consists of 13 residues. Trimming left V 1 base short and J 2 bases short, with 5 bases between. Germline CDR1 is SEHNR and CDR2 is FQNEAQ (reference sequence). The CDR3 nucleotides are TGTGCCAGCAGCTTAGTACAGCAAGAGACCCAGTACTTC. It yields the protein CASSLVQQETQYF.

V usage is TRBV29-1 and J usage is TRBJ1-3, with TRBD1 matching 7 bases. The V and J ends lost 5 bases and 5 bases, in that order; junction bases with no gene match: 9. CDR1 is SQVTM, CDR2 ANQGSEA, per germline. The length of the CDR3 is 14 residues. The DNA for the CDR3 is TGCAGCGTTCAAAAAGGGGGCCCTAGAAACACCATATATTTT. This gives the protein CSVQKGGPRNTIYF.